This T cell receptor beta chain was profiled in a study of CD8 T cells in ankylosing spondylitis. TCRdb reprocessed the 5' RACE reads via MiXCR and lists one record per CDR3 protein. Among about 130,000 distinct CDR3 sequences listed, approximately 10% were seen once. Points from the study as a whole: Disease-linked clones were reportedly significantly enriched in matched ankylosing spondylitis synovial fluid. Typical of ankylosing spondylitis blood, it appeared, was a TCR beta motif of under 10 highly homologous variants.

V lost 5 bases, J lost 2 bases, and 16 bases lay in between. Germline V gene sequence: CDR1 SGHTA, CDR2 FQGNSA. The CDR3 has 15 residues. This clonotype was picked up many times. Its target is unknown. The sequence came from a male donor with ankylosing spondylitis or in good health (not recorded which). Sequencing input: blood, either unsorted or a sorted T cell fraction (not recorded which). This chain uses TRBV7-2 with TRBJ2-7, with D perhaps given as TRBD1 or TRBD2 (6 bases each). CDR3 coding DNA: TGTGCCAGCAGCCCCCAGTTGGGGGGCCCCTACGAGCAGTACTTC. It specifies CASSPQLGGPYEQYF.